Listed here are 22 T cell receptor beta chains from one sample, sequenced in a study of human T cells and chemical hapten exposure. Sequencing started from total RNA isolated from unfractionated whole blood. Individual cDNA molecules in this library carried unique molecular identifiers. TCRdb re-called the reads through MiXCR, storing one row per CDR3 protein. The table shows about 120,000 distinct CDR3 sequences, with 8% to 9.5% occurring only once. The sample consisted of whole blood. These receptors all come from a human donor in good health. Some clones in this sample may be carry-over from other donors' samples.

The CDR3 protein is CASSYSGDDEQYF. The DNA for the CDR3 is TGTGCCAGCAGTTACTCGGGGGACGACGAGCAGTACTTC. The rearrangement uses TRBV6-5 and TRBJ2-7; TRBD1 or TRBD2 may be the D gene (5 bases each). CDR3 length: 13 amino acids. The V gene's germline CDR1 is MNHEY and CDR2 SVGAGI. V lost 0 bases and J lost 5, with 8 bases in between.

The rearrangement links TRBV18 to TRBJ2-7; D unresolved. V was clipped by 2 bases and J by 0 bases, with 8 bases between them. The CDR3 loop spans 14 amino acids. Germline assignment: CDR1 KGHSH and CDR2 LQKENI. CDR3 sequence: CASSPIPLSYEQYF. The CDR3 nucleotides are TGTGCCAGCTCACCAATTCCCCTCTCCTACGAGCAGTACTTC.

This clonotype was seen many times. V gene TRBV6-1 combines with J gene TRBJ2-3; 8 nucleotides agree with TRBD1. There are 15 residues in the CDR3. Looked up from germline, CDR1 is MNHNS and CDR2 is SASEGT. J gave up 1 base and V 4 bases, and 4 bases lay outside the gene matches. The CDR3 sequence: CASSGRGQGTDTQYF. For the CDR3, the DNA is TGTGCCAGCAGTGGTAGGGGACAGGGCACAGATACGCAGTATTTT.

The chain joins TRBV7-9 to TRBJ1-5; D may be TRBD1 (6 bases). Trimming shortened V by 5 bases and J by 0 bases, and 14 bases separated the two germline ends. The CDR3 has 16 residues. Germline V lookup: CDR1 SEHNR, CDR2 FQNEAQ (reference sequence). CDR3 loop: CASSTGPGDSNQPQHF. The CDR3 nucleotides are TGTGCCAGCAGCACAGGGCCCGGGGATAGCAATCAGCCCCAGCATTTT.

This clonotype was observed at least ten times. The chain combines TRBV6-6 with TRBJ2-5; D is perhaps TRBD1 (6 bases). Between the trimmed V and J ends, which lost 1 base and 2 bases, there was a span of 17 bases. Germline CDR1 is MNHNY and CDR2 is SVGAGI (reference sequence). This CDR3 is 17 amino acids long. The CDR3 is CASSYLPGTLGQETQYF. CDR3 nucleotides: TGTGCCAGCAGTTACTTGCCCGGGACACTCGGGCAAGAGACCCAGTACTTC.

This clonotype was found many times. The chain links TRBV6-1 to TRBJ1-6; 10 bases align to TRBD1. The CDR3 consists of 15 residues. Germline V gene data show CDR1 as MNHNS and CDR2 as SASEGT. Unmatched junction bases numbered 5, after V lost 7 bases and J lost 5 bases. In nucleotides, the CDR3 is TGTGCCAGCACGGGACAGGGGACGAATAATTCACCCCTCCACTTT. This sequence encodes CASTGQGTNNSPLHF.

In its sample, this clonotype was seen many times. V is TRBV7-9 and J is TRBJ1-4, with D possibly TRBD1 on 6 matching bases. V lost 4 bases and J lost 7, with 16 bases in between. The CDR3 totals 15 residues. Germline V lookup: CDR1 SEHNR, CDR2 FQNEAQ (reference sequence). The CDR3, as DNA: TGTGCCAGCAGCTCGGGACAATCCGGTCGTGAAAAACTGTTTTTT. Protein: CASSSGQSGREKLFF. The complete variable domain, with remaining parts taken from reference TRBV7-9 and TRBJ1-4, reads DTGVSQNPRHKITKRGQNVTFRCDPISEHNRLYWYRQTLGQGPEFLTYFQNEAQLEKSRLLSDRFSAERPKGSFSTLEIQRTEQGDSAMYLCASSSGQSGREKLFFGSGTQLSVL.

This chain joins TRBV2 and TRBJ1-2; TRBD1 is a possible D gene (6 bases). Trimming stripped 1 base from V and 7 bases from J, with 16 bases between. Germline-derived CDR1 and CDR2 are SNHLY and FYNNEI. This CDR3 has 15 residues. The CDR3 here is CASSEGGGASSGYTF. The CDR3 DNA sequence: TGTGCCAGCAGTGAAGGAGGGGGGGCGTCTTCTGGCTACACCTTC.

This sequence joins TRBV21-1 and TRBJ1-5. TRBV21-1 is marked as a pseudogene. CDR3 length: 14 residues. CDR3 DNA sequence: TGTGCCAGCTACTATGAAGAATGGAATCAGCCCCAGCATTTT. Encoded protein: CASYYEEWNQPQHF.

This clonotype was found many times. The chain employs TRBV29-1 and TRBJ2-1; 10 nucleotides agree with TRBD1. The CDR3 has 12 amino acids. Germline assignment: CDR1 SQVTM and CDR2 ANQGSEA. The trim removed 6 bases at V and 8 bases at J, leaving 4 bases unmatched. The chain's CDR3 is CSVWTGGYEQFF. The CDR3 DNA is TGCAGCGTCTGGACAGGGGGTTATGAGCAGTTCTTC.

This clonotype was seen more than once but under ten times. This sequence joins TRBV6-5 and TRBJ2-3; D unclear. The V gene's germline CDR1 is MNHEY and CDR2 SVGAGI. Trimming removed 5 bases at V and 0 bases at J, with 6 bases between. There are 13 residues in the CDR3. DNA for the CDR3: TGTGCCAGCAGTGTAGGGAGCACAGATACGCAGTATTTT. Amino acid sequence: CASSVGSTDTQYF.

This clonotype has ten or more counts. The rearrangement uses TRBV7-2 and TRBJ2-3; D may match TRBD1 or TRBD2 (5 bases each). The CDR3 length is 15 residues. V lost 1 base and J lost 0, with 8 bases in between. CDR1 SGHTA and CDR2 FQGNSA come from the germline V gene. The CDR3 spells CASSLVGESTDTQYF. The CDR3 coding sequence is TGTGCCAGCAGCTTAGTGGGGGAAAGCACAGATACGCAGTATTTT.

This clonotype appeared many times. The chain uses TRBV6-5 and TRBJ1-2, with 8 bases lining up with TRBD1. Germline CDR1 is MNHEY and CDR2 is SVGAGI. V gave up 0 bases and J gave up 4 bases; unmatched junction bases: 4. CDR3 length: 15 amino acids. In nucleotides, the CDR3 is TGTGCCAGCAGTTACTCGGACAGGGTCGGCTATGGCTACACCTTC. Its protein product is CASSYSDRVGYGYTF.

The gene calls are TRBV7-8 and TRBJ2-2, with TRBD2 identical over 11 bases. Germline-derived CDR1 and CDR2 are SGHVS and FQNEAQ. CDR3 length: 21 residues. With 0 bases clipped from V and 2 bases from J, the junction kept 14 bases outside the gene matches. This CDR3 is CASSLARMGTSGRLNTGELFF. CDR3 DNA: TGTGCCAGCAGCTTAGCTAGGATGGGAACTAGCGGGAGATTAAACACCGGGGAGCTGTTTTTT.

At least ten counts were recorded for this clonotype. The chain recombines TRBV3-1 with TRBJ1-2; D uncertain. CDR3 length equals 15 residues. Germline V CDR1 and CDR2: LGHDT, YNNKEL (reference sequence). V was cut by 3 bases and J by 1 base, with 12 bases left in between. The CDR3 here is CASSHPSRGNYGYTF. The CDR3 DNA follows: TGTGCCAGCAGCCATCCGTCACGGGGTAACTATGGCTACACCTTC.

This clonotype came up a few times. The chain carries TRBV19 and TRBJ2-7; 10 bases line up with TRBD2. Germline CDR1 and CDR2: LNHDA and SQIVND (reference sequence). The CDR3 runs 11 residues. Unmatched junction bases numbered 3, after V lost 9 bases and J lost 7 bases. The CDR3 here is CASGTSVEQYF. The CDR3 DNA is TGTGCCAGCGGGACTAGCGTAGAGCAGTACTTC.

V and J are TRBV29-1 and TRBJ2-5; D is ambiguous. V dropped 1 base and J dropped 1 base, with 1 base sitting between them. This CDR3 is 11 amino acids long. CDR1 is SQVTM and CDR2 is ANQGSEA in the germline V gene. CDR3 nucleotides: TGCAGCGTTGAAGGCCAAGAGACCCAGTACTTC. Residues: CSVEGQETQYF.

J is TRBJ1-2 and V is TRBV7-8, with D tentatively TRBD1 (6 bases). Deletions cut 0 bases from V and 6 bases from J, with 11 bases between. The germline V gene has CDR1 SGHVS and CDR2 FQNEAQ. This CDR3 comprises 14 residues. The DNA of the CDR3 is TGTGCCAGCAGCTTAGCGGGGGGGGCGCATGGCTACACCTTC. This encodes CASSLAGGAHGYTF.

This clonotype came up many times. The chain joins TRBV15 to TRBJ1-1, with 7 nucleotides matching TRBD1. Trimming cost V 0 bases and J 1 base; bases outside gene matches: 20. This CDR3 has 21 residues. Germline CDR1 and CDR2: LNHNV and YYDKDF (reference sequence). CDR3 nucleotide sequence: TGTGCCACCAGCAGAGATCTAGTATTTAGCAGGGGGTATGTAGGGAACACTGAAGCTTTCTTT. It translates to CATSRDLVFSRGYVGNTEAFF.

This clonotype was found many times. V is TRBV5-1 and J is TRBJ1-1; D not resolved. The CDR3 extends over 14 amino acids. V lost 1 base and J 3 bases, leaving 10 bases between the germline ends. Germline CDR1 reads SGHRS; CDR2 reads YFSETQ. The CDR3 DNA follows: TGCGCCAGCAGCTTGACCGAAATGGACACTGAAGCTTTCTTT. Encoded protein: CASSLTEMDTEAFF. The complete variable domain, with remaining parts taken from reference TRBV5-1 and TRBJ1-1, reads KAGVTQTPRYLIKTRGQQVTLSCSPISGHRSVSWYQQTPGQGLQFLFEYFSETQRNKGNFPGRFSGRQFSNSRSEMNVSTLELGDSALYLCASSLTEMDTEAFFGQGTRLTVV.

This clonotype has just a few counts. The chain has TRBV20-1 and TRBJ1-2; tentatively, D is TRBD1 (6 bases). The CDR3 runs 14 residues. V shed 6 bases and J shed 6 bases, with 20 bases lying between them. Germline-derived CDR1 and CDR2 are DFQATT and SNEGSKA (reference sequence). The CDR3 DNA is TGCAGTGCCCCGAGAGGGGGGCTGCTGGATGGCTACACCTTC. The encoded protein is CSAPRGGLLDGYTF.

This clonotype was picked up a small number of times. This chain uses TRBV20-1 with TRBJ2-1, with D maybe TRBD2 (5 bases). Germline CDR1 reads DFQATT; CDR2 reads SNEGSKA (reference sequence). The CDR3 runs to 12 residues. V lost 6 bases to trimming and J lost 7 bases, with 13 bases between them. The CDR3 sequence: CSATVSENEQFF. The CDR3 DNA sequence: TGCAGTGCCACCGTTAGCGAAAATGAGCAGTTCTTC.